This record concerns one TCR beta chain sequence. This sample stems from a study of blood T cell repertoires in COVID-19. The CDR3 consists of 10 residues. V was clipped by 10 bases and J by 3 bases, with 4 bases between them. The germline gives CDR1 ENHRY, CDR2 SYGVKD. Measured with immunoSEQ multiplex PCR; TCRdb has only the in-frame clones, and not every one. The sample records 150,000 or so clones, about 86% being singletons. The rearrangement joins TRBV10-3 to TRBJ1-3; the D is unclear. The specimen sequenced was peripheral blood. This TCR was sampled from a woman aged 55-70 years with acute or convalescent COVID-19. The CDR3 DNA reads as TGTGCCACCCTTGGAAACACCATATATTTT. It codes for CATLGNTIYF.